A single sample is the source of the 2 T cell receptor beta chains below, sequenced in a study of identical twins. TCRdb re-analysed the 5' RACE reads in MiXCR, keeping a single row per CDR3 protein. The sample includes approximately 550,000 distinct CDR3 sequences, approximately 20% of them seen just once. These same data were also listed under a study on yellow fever vaccine responses in identical twins.

Specimen: CD4+ T cells sorted from blood. The receptors derive from a woman aged 18-29 years in good health.

This clonotype was seen a handful of times. The rearrangement uses TRBV6-1 and TRBJ2-7, with a weak D call TRBD1 (6 bases). The V end was cut by 1 base, the J end by 4 bases, with 14 bases between. The length of the CDR3 is 15 residues. The germline V gene encodes CDR1 MNHNS and CDR2 SASEGT. CDR3 sequence (DNA): TGTGCCAGCAGTGAAGGTCCGGGACAACTTTACGAGCAGTACTTC. Encoded protein: CASSEGPGQLYEQYF.

This clonotype was seen a few times. The rearrangement links TRBV5-1 to TRBJ2-2, with a weak D call TRBD2 (6 bases). Trimming removed 0 bases at V and 2 bases at J, with 17 bases between. This CDR3 region has 18 residues. Germline CDR1 reads SGHRS; CDR2 reads YFSETQ. The CDR3 loop is CASSLASADTINTGELFF. For the CDR3, the DNA is TGCGCCAGCAGCTTGGCTAGCGCCGACACAATTAACACCGGGGAGCTGTTTTTT.